Following are 21 T cell receptor beta chains from one sample sequenced in a study of human T cells and chemical hapten exposure. Time point: pre-sensitization, week 0. The treatment is: therapeutic diphenylcyclopropenone sensitization with weekly scalp DPC. TCRdb re-derived calls from the RACE reads in MiXCR, one entry per CDR3 protein. Of 65,000 to 70,000 distinct CDR3 sequences in the sample, 11% were seen once. The sequences come from whole blood, collected in connection with sensitization to the hapten diphenylcyclopropenone (DPC). All receptors derive from a woman aged 45-60 years with alopecia areata. Some clones in this sample may be carry-over from other donors' samples.

This clonotype was recorded at least ten times. This sequence joins TRBV7-9 and TRBJ2-3; 13 bases align to TRBD2. V lost 4 bases, J lost 5 bases, and 9 bases stayed unmatched. This CDR3 has 17 amino acids. Germline V gene sequence: CDR1 SEHNR, CDR2 FQNEAQ (reference sequence). The CDR3 spells CASSSRTSGGTRDTQYF. In DNA form, the CDR3 reads TGTGCCAGCAGCTCAAGGACTAGCGGGGGAACCCGAGATACGCAGTATTTT.

This sequence joins TRBV18 and TRBJ2-7, with 9 bases matching TRBD2. Germline assignment: CDR1 KGHSH and CDR2 LQKENI. Unmatched junction bases numbered 21, after V lost 4 bases and J lost 5 bases. The CDR3 totals 19 residues. In DNA, the CDR3 is TGTGCCAGCTCACAACAGGGTATCAGCTCGGCTAGCGGGGTTAACGAGCAGTACTTC. Translated: CASSQQGISSASGVNEQYF.

This clonotype was seen only a few times. The V and J genes are TRBV12-3 or TRBV12-4 and TRBJ2-7; D not certain. V dropped 3 bases and J dropped 4 bases, with 7 bases sitting between them. The CDR3 sequence is 12 residues long. CDR3 in DNA: TGTGCCAGCAGTTTCTCGAATTACGAGCAGTACTTC. Translating it yields CASSFSNYEQYF.

There are many counts of this clonotype. The chain has TRBV24-1 and TRBJ2-4, with unresolved D. This CDR3 region has 14 residues. Germline assignment: CDR1 KGHDR and CDR2 SFDVKD. The germline V and J ends were trimmed by 4 bases and 8 bases, with 14 bases remaining between them. CDR3 in DNA: TGTGCCACCAGTGACCCCGGCCTAATGGACATTCAGTACTTC. Translation: CATSDPGLMDIQYF.

This clonotype was seen at least ten times. J is TRBJ2-7 and V is TRBV11-3; D ambiguous. Trimming shortened V by 1 base and J by 5 bases, and 6 bases separated the two germline ends. CDR1 SGHNT and CDR2 YENEEA come from the germline V gene. The CDR3 has 12 amino acids. The CDR3: CASSLGRNEQYF. The CDR3 DNA is TGTGCCAGCAGCTTAGGCAGGAACGAGCAGTACTTC.

This clonotype turned up a few times. This chain links TRBV28 with TRBJ2-1, with D perhaps matching TRBD2 (6 bases). V lost 8 bases to trimming and J lost 7 bases, with 15 bases between them. Looked up from germline, CDR1 is MDHEN and CDR2 is SYDVKM. The CDR3 length is 13 residues. Written as DNA, the CDR3 is TGTGCCAGCCGGGGGAGCGATAGGAATGAGCAGTTCTTC. Encoded protein: CASRGSDRNEQFF.

This clonotype was detected ten times or more. The chain recombines TRBV7-2 with TRBJ2-5, with D perhaps matching TRBD2 (5 bases). With 2 bases removed from V and 3 bases from J, the gap between germline ends came to 10 bases. This CDR3 is built from 14 residues. CDR1 SGHTA and CDR2 FQGNSA come from the germline V gene. The CDR3 sequence: CASSLTRQKETQYF. CDR3 in DNA: TGTGCCAGCAGCTTAACTAGGCAGAAAGAGACCCAGTACTTC.

The table lists this clonotype with a few counts. The genes are TRBV7-2 and TRBJ1-2; 8 bases match TRBD1. Germline trimming cut 1 base from V and 4 bases from J; bases unmatched to any gene: 11. Germline CDR1 reads SGHTA; CDR2 reads FQGNSA. CDR3 length: 17 amino acids. In nucleotides, the CDR3 is TGTGCCAGCAGCTTAGGGCAGGGGGCATCCAGGAGCTATGGCTACACCTTC. The encoded protein is CASSLGQGASRSYGYTF.

The chain couples TRBV19 to TRBJ1-4, with D perhaps matching TRBD1 (5 bases). The CDR3 runs 15 residues. V was shortened by 6 bases and J by 8 bases, with 19 bases between the two germline ends. Germline CDR1 reads LNHDA; CDR2 reads SQIVND (reference sequence). The DNA of the CDR3 is TGTGCCAGTAGCTCCCGAACGCAGGGAGAAGAAAAACTGTTTTTT. Amino acid sequence: CASSSRTQGEEKLFF. Drawing the rest from reference TRBV19 and TRBJ1-4, the complete variable domain is DGGITQSPKYLFRKEGQNVTLSCEQNLNHDAMYWYRQDPGQGLRLIYYSQIVNDFQKGDIAEGYSVSREKKESFPLTVTSAQKNPTAFYLCASSSRTQGEEKLFFGSGTQLSVL.

This clonotype has a count of ten or more. This rearrangement joins TRBV7-2 to TRBJ1-4; D unclear. Germline V CDR1 and CDR2: SGHTA, FQGNSA. The ends were cut back, 7 bases at V and 5 bases at J, with 14 bases in the middle. CDR3 size: 14 residues. In DNA, the CDR3 is TGTGCCAGCACCACTTCCGCCCGGAATGAAAAACTGTTTTTT. Translated: CASTTSARNEKLFF.

This clonotype was observed a few times. The gene calls are TRBV12-3 or TRBV12-4 and TRBJ2-1, with D possibly called TRBD1 or TRBD2 (7 bases each). Trimming removed 7 bases at V and 4 bases at J, with 29 bases between. The CDR3 length is 19 residues. The CDR3 spells CASITRGGTALGGYNEQFF. The CDR3 region has the DNA TGTGCCAGCATTACGAGGGGGGGGACAGCCCTGGGAGGATACAATGAGCAGTTCTTC.

This chain joins TRBV6-5 and TRBJ2-1; 9 nucleotides line up with TRBD1. J was trimmed by 6 bases and V by 6 bases; bases with no gene match: 6. The CDR3 is made up of 14 amino acids. CDR1 is MNHEY and CDR2 is SVGAGI in the germline V gene. Here the CDR3 reads CASSRGQGRNEQFF. CDR3 DNA: TGTGCCAGCAGCCGGGGACAGGGTCGCAATGAGCAGTTCTTC.

The table lists this clonotype with a few counts. The chain carries TRBV4-3 and TRBJ1-5, with a tentative D call TRBD1 (5 bases). The V end was cut by 0 bases, the J end by 8 bases, with 20 bases between. The CDR3 extends over 17 amino acids. CDR1 and CDR2 from the germline V gene are LGHNA and YSLEER. This CDR3 is CASSQDPPRGAGEPQHF. DNA of the CDR3: TGCGCCAGCAGCCAAGATCCCCCAAGAGGGGCTGGAGAGCCCCAGCATTTT.

A word on this clonotype: No conserved phenylalanine or tryptophan ends this CDR3, so it is likely a read error. The gene calls are TRBV6-2 or TRBV6-3 and TRBJ2-3; TRBD1 aligns across 9 bases. The CDR3 contains 15 residues. Trimming at V came to 2 bases and at J to 4 bases, leaving 4 bases not matched to a gene. Germline CDR1 reads MNHEY; CDR2 reads SVGEGT. The CDR3 nucleotides are TGTGCCAGCAGTTACGGGACAGGGAGTCCAGATACGCAGTATTAT. Its protein is CASSYGTGSPDTQYY.

The rearrangement joins TRBV6-2 or TRBV6-3 to TRBJ2-1; D not resolved. The length of the CDR3 is 14 residues. Trimming pared 6 bases from V and 7 bases from J, leaving 16 bases between. Per the germline V gene, CDR1 is MNHEY and CDR2 is SVGEGT. The CDR3 region has the DNA TGTGCCAGCAGACACTTGGAACTCAGAAATGAGCAGTTCTTC. Its protein product is CASRHLELRNEQFF.

Many counts were recorded for this clonotype. V is TRBV6-2 or TRBV6-3 and J is TRBJ2-2; 9 positions match TRBD2. The CDR3 consists of 17 residues. The germline CDR1 and CDR2 sequences are MNHEY and SVGEGT. J lost 0 bases, V lost 6 bases, and 8 bases had no gene match. The CDR3 here is CASRYLAGETNTGELFF. CDR3 DNA: TGTGCCAGCAGATATTTAGCGGGGGAGACGAACACCGGGGAGCTGTTTTTT.

This clonotype was picked up a small number of times. The rearrangement uses TRBV6-2 or TRBV6-3 and TRBJ1-2; D might be TRBD1 (5 bases). V dropped 6 bases and J dropped 4 bases, with 15 bases sitting between them. This CDR3 has 14 amino acids. Germline loops: CDR1 MNHEY, CDR2 SVGEGT. DNA of the CDR3: TGTGCCAGCAGGAGAACCGGGACCGCCTATGGCTACACCTTC. It codes for CASRRTGTAYGYTF.

This clonotype was seen many times. The V gene is TRBV7-7, the J gene TRBJ2-3; D remains ambiguous. The germline CDR1 and CDR2 sequences are SSHAT and FNYEAQ (reference sequence). This CDR3 is 13 amino acids long. The V end lost 5 bases, the J end lost 0 bases, and 6 bases lay between the germline ends. Here the CDR3 DNA reads TGTGCCAGCAGCCCTTGGAGCACAGATACGCAGTATTTT. Protein: CASSPWSTDTQYF.

This clonotype was found a few times. The chain joins TRBV7-3 to TRBJ2-1; D is ambiguous. Germline assignment: CDR1 SGHTA and CDR2 FQGTGA. With 5 bases removed from V and 6 bases from J, the gap between germline ends came to 11 bases. This CDR3 has 13 amino acids. The CDR3 sequence: CASSPSGSNEQFF. In DNA, the CDR3 is TGTGCCAGCAGCCCATCGGGCTCCAATGAGCAGTTCTTC.

This clonotype has at least ten counts. The CDR3 DNA follows: TGTGCCAGCAGCTCCGGGACAGCTATCTCCTACGAGCAGTACTTC. Protein: CASSSGTAISYEQYF. The gene calls are TRBV28 and TRBJ2-7, with 7 bases aligning to TRBD1. Germline CDR1 MDHEN, CDR2 SYDVKM. The length of the CDR3 is 15 residues. V lost 6 bases, J lost 0 bases, and 8 bases stayed unmatched. Combining the CDR3 with reference TRBV28 and TRBJ2-7 gives the whole variable domain DVKVTQSSRYLVKRTGEKVFLECVQDMDHENMFWYRQDPGLGLRLIYFSYDVKMKEKGDIPEGYSVSREKKERFSLILESASTNQTSMYLCASSSGTAISYEQYFGPGTRLTVT.

The chain combines TRBV15 with TRBJ2-3; 7 nucleotides agree with TRBD1. CDR1 is LNHNV, CDR2 YYDKDF, per germline (reference sequence). J was trimmed by 2 bases and V by 0 bases; bases with no gene match: 5. The CDR3 length is 16 residues. The CDR3, as DNA: TGTGCCACCAGCAGAGATTTTACAGGGGCCACAGATACGCAGTATTTT. It translates to CATSRDFTGATDTQYF.